These 3 T cell receptor beta chains were sequenced from one sample in a study of blood T cell repertoires in COVID-19. Only in-frame clones appear in the TCRdb table, and some are missing; sequencing was by immunoSEQ multiplex PCR. Here the sample spans about 210,000 clones, about four fifths being singletons. Sequencing used peripheral blood. The receptors come from a woman between 40 and 50 years old with acute or convalescent COVID-19.

The rearrangement uses TRBV30 and TRBJ1-5; no reliable D call. The CDR3 is 15 residues long. Trimming removed 3 bases at V and 7 bases at J, with 19 bases between. Germline CDR1 GTSNPN, CDR2 SVGIG (reference sequence). CDR3 region: CAWRPGPVAGQPQHF. The CDR3 bases are TGTGCCTGGAGACCCGGACCCGTTGCGGGACAGCCCCAGCATTTT.

The chain joins TRBV29-1 to TRBJ2-7; TRBD1 matches at 11 bases. Germline lookup yields CDR1 SQVTM and CDR2 ANQGSEA. With V trimmed by 0 bases and J by 0 bases, 1 base remained unmatched. This CDR3 is built from 15 residues. The CDR3 loop reads CSVEDGTGGSYEQYF. CDR3 DNA sequence: TGCAGCGTTGAAGACGGGACAGGGGGCTCCTACGAGCAGTACTTC.

The sample holds a few counts of this clone. The J gene is TRBJ2-7, the V gene TRBV14; 8 positions match TRBD1. Germline values: CDR1 SGHDN, CDR2 FVKESK. After removal of 0 bases from V and 3 bases from J, the junction contained 28 bases not matched to a gene. The CDR3 is 23 amino acids. CDR3: CASSQESFGFIGPRQGSLYEQYF. Written as DNA, the CDR3 is TGTGCCAGCAGCCAAGAGTCTTTCGGGTTTATAGGCCCTCGACAGGGGAGTCTCTACGAGCAGTACTTC.